The 5 T cell receptor beta chains given below trace back to one sample, sequenced in a study of a mutant IDH1 vaccine in newly diagnosed glioma. Data came from immunoSEQ multiplex PCR; TCRdb stores just in-frame clones and leaves some out. Among 35,000 to 45,000 clones listed, around 89% were seen once. Time point reported: week 35, safety follow-up. Vaccine doses each comprised 300 ug of mutant IDH1 20-mer peptide, with topical imiquimod. Their antigen targets remain unknown. The sequences come from PBMCs, collected from a glioma patient whose treatment included an IDH1 peptide vaccine. The origin of the receptors is a man aged 35 to 55 with glioma.

V usage is TRBV2 and J usage is TRBJ2-7; D remains unclear. Germline V lookup: CDR1 SNHLY, CDR2 FYNNEI. V gave up 1 base and J gave up 6 bases, with 10 bases separating them. CDR3 length equals 13 residues. CDR3 DNA: TGTGCCAGCAGTGAAGGAGGTGCCCCCGAGCAGTACGTC. Translation: CASSEGGAPEQYV.

This chain joins TRBV21-1 and TRBJ2-2; the table's D gene call, TRBD1, was not cross checked with the DNA. TRBV21-1 constitutes a pseudogene. This CDR3 contains 17 residues. The CDR3 DNA reads as TGTGCCAGCAGCAAAAGGGACAGGGGGCCCAACACCGGGGAGCTGTTTTTT. Translation: CASSKRDRGPNTGELFF.

The genes are TRBV19 and TRBJ1-4; D is uncertain. Germline CDR1 reads LNHDA; CDR2 reads SQIVND (reference sequence). The CDR3 consists of 16 residues. V was shortened by 3 bases and J by 0 bases, with 11 bases between the two germline ends. CDR3 coding DNA: TGTGCCAGTAGTATGGATCTGGCAGCAACTAATGAAAAACTGTTTTTT. This encodes CASSMDLAATNEKLFF.

The chain carries TRBV5-1 and TRBJ1-1; 8 bases are a match to TRBD1. The trim removed 4 bases at V and 3 bases at J, leaving 11 bases unmatched. This CDR3 has 16 residues. The germline V gene encodes CDR1 SGHRS and CDR2 YFSETQ. CDR3 in amino acids: CASSLTAGGADTEAFF. CDR3 bases: TGCGCCAGCAGCCTCACGGCAGGGGGCGCCGACACTGAAGCTTTCTTT.

This clone was seen a single time. The chain recombines TRBV7-2 with TRBJ1-1, with a possible D match to TRBD1 (6 bases). In germline, CDR1 is SGHTA, CDR2 FQGNSA. Between the trimmed V and J ends, which lost 2 bases and 1 base, there was a span of 11 bases. The CDR3 spans 15 residues. The CDR3 DNA is TGTGCCAGCAGCTTAATGGGGGCGTCGAACACTGAAGCTTTCTTT. Amino acids: CASSLMGASNTEAFF.